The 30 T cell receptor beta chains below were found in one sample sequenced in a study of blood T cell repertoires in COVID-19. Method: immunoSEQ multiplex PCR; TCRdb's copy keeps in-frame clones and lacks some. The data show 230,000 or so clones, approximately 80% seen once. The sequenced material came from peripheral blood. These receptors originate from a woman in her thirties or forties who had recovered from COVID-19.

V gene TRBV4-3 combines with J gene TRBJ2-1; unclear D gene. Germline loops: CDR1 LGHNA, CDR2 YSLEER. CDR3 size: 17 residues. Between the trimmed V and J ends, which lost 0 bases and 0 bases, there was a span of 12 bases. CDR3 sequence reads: CASSQDLGRSSYNEQFF. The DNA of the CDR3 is TGCGCCAGCAGCCAAGATCTGGGCAGAAGCTCCTACAATGAGCAGTTCTTC.

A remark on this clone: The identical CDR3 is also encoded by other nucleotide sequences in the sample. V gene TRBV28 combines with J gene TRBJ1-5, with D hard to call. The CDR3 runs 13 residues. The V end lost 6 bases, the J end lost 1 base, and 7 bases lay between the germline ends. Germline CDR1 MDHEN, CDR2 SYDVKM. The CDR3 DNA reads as TGTGCCAGCAGGGGAGGGAGCAATCAGCCCCAGCATTTT. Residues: CASRGGSNQPQHF.

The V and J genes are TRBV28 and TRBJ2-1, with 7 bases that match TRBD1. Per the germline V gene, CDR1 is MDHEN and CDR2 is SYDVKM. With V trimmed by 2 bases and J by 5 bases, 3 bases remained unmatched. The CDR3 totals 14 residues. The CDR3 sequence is CASSLRGGDNEQFF. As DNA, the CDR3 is TGTGCCAGCAGTTTACGAGGGGGCGACAATGAGCAGTTCTTC. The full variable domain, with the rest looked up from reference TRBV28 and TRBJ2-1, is DVKVTQSSRYLVKRTGEKVFLECVQDMDHENMFWYRQDPGLGLRLIYFSYDVKMKEKGDIPEGYSVSREKKERFSLILESASTNQTSMYLCASSLRGGDNEQFFGPGTRLTVL.

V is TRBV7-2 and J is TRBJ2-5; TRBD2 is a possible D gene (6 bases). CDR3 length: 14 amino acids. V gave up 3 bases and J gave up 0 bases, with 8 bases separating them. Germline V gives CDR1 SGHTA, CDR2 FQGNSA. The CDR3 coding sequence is TGTGCCAGCAGCTTTTGGAGGGACCAAGAGACCCAGTACTTC. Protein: CASSFWRDQETQYF.

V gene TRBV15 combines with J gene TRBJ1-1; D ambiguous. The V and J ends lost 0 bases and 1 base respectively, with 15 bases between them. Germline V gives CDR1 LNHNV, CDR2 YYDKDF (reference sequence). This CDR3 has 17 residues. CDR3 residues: CATSRDGGLRTNTEAFF. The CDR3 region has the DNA TGTGCCACCAGCAGAGACGGAGGGCTAAGAACGAACACTGAAGCTTTCTTT.

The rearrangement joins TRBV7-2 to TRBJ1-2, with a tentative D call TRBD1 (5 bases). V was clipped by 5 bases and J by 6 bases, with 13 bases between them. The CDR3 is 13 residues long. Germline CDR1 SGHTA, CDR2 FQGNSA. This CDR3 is CASSREGKNGYTF. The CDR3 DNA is TGTGCCAGCAGCCGGGAGGGGAAGAATGGCTACACCTTC.

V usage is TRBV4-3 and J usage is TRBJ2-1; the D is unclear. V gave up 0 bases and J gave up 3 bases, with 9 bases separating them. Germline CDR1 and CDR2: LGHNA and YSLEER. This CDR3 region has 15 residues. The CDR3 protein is CASSQDSAFYNEQFF. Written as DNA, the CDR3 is TGCGCCAGCAGCCAAGATAGTGCTTTCTACAATGAGCAGTTCTTC.

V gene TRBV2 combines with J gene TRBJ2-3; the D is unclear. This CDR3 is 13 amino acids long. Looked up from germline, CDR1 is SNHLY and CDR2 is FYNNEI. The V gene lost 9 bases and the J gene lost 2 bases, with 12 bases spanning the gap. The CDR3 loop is CASIDLDTDTQYF. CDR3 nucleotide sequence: TGTGCCAGTATTGACCTAGACACAGATACGCAGTATTTT.

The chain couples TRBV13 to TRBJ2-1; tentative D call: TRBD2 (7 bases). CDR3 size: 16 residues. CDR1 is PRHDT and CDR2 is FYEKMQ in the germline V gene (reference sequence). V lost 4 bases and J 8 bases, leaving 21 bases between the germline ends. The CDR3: CASSSFMAGARDEQFF. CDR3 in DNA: TGTGCCAGCAGCTCCTTTATGGCGGGGGCCCGGGATGAGCAGTTCTTC.

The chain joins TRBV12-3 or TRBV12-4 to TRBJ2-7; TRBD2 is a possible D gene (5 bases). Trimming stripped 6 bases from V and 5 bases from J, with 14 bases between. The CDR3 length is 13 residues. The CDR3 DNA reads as TGTGCCAGCAGCCCCTCGGGGAACCACGAGCAGTACTTC. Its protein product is CASSPSGNHEQYF.

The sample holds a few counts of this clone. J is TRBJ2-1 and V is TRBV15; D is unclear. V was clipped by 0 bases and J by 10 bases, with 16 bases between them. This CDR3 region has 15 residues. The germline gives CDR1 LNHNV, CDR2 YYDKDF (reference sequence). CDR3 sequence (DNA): TGTGCCACCAGCAGAGAAAATGTAATTCCTACGGAGCAGTTCTTC. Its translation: CATSRENVIPTEQFF.

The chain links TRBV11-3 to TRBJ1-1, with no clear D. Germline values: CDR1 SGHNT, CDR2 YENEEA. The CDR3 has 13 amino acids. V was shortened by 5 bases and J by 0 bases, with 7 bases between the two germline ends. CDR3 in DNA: TGTGCCAGCAGCGTCACACTGAACACTGAAGCTTTCTTT. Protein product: CASSVTLNTEAFF.

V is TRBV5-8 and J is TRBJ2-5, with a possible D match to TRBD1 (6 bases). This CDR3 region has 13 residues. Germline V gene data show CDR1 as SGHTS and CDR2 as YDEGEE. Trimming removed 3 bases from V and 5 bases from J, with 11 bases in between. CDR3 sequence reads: CASSSTGLETQYF. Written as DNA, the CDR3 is TGTGCCAGCAGCTCTACAGGGTTGGAGACCCAGTACTTC.

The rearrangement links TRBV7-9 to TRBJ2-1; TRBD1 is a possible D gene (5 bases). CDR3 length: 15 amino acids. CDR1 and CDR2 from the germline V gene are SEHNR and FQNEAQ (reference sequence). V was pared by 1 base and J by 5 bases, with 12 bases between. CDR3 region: CASSLVSRVDNEQFF. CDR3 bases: TGTGCCAGCAGCTTAGTTTCCAGGGTAGACAATGAGCAGTTCTTC.

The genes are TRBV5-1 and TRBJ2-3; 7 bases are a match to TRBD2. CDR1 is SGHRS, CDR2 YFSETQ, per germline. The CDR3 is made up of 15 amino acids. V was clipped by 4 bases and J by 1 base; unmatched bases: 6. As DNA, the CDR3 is TGCGCCAGCAGCGCAGACAGCGGGGGCACAGATACGCAGTATTTT. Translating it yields CASSADSGGTDTQYF.

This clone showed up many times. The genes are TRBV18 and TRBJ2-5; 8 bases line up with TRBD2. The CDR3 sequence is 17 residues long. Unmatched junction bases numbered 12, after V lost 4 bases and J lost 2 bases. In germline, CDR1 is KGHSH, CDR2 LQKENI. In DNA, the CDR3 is TGTGCCAGCTCACGATTCTCGACTAGCGAAACACAAGAGACCCAGTACTTC. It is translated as CASSRFSTSETQETQYF. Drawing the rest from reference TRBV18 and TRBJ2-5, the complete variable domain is NAGVMQNPRHLVRRRGQEARLRCSPMKGHSHVYWYRQLPEEGLKFMVYLQKENIIDESGMPKERFSAEFPKEGPSILRIQQVVRGDSAAYFCASSRFSTSETQETQYFGPGTRLLVL.

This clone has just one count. The CDR3: CASSTTRGAKETQYF. The CDR3 DNA reads as TGTGCCAGTAGTACCACCAGGGGGGCAAAAGAGACCCAGTACTTC. This sequence joins TRBV19 and TRBJ2-5, with TRBD1 as a possible D gene (7 bases). V gave up 4 bases and J gave up 3 bases, with 15 bases separating them. The CDR3 consists of 15 residues. The germline gives CDR1 LNHDA, CDR2 SQIVND (reference sequence). The variable domain in full, with the rest retrieved from reference TRBV19 and TRBJ2-5, is DGGITQSPKYLFRKEGQNVTLSCEQNLNHDAMYWYRQDPGQGLRLIYYSQIVNDFQKGDIAEGYSVSREKKESFPLTVTSAQKNPTAFYLCASSTTRGAKETQYFGPGTRLLVL.

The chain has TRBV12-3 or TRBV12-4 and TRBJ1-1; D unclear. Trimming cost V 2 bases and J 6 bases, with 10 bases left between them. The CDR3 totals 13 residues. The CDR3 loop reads CASSLISDSEAFF. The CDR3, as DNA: TGTGCCAGCAGTTTAATCAGCGATTCTGAAGCTTTCTTT.

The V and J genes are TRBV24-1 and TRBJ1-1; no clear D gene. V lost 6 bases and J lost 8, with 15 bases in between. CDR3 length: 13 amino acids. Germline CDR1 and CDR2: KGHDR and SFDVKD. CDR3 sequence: CATSNAMESEAFF. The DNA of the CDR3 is TGTGCCACCAGTAACGCTATGGAGTCAGAAGCTTTCTTT.

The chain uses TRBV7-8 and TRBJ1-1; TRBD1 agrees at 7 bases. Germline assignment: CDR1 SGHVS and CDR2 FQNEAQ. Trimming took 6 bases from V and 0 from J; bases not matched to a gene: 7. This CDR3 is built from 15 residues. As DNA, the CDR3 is TGTGCCAGCAGACCAAGGGACAGTGTGAACACTGAAGCTTTCTTT. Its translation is CASRPRDSVNTEAFF.

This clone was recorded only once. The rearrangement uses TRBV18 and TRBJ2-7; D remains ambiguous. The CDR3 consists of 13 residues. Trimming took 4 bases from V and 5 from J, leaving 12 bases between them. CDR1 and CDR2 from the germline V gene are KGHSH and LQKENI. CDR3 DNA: TGTGCCAGCTCACGTGCCATCGCGGACGAGCAGTACTTC. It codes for CASSRAIADEQYF.

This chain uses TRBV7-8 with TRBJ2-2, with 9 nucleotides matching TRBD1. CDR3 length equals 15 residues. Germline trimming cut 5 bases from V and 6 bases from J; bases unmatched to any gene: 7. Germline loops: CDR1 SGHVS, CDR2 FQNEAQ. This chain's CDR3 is CASSLLTGGAGELFF. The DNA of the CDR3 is TGTGCCAGCAGCCTACTAACAGGGGGCGCCGGGGAGCTGTTTTTT.

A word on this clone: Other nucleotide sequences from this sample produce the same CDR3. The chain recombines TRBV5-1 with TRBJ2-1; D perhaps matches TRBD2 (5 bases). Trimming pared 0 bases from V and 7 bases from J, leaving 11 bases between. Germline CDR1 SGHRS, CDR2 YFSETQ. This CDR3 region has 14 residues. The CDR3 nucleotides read TGCGCCAGCAGCTTGGGTGGGCGAGGGAATGAGCAGTTCTTC. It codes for CASSLGGRGNEQFF.

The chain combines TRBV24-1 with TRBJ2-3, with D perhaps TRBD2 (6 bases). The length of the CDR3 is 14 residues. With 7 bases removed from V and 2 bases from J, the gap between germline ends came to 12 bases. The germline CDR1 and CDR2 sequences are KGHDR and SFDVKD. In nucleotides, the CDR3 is TGTGCCACCAGCGCGGGGCAGGTCACAGATACGCAGTATTTT. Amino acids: CATSAGQVTDTQYF.

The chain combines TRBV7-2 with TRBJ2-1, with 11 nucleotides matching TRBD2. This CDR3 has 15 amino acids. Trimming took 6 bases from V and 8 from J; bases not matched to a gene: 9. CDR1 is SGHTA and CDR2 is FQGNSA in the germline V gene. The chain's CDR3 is CASSLTSGTIYEQFF. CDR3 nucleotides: TGTGCCAGCAGTCTGACTAGCGGGACCATTTATGAGCAGTTCTTC.

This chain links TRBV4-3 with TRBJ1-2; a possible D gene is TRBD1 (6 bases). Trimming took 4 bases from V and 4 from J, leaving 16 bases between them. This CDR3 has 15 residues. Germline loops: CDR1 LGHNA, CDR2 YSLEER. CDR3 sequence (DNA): TGCGCCAGCAGCCCAGCGATCGGACAGCCCTATGGCTACACCTTC. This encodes CASSPAIGQPYGYTF.

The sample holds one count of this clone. CDR3 coding DNA: TGTGCCAGCAGCTTAGTAACAGGGCCCTACGAGCAGTACTTC. It yields the protein CASSLVTGPYEQYF. V is TRBV7-8 and J is TRBJ2-7, with a possible D match to TRBD1 (6 bases). Deletions cut 1 base from V and 2 bases from J, with 9 bases between. The CDR3 is 14 amino acids. Germline V lookup: CDR1 SGHVS, CDR2 FQNEAQ.

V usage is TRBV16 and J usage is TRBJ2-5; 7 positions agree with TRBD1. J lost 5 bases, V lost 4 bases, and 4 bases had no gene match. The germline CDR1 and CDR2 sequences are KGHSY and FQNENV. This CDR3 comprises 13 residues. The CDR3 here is CASSRGTVETQYF. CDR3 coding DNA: TGTGCCAGCAGCCGTGGGACAGTCGAGACCCAGTACTTC.

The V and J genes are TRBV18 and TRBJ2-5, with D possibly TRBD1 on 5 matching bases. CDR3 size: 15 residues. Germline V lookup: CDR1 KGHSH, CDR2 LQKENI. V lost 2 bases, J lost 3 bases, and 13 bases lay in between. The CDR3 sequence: CASSPWVGQEETQYF. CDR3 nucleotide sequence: TGTGCCAGCTCACCATGGGTGGGGCAGGAAGAGACCCAGTACTTC.

CDR3 amino acids: CASSYLGGGNTQYF. The CDR3 DNA follows: TGTGCCAGCAGTTATTTAGGGGGGGGGAATACGCAGTATTTT. This sequence joins TRBV6-5 and TRBJ2-3, with a possible D match to TRBD2 (7 bases). Trimming pared 3 bases from V and 7 bases from J, leaving 14 bases between. Germline loops: CDR1 MNHEY, CDR2 SVGAGI. This CDR3 spans 14 amino acids.